The 30 T cell receptor beta chains reported below all come from one sample, sequenced in a study of T cell responses to AZD1222 COVID-19 vaccine. TCRdb's copy holds only in-frame clones and misses some; the assay was immunoSEQ multiplex PCR. The data show about 100,000 clones, 70% to 90% seen once. The material sequenced was peripheral blood, taken on day 0 of MenACWY control vaccination. The source of these receptors is an adult in good health.

The chain employs TRBV6-5 and TRBJ1-6; D gene unclear. CDR1 is MNHEY and CDR2 is SVGAGI in the germline V gene. The CDR3 has 12 amino acids. The V end was cut by 8 bases, the J end by 10 bases, with 12 bases between. In DNA form, the CDR3 reads TGTGCCAGCTCGGAGGTACAGTCACCCCTCCACTTT. The encoded protein is CASSEVQSPLHF.

This chain uses TRBV7-9 with TRBJ2-7; TRBD1 matches at 9 bases. This CDR3 spans 14 amino acids. Germline loops: CDR1 SEHNR, CDR2 FQNEAQ (reference sequence). V was pared by 5 bases and J by 5 bases, with 7 bases of the junction left unmatched. CDR3 sequence: CASSPGQGTNEQYF. Here the CDR3 DNA reads TGTGCCAGCAGCCCCGGACAGGGGACAAACGAGCAGTACTTC.

This clone was recorded once. The chain has TRBV10-3 and TRBJ2-7; TRBD2 matches at 10 bases. Losses at the gene ends were 6 bases for V and 0 bases for J; bases not matched to a gene: 17. CDR1 ENHRY and CDR2 SYGVKD come from the germline V gene. The CDR3 runs to 19 residues. The CDR3 DNA sequence: TGTGCCATCAGCGACCCGGCGCGCCCCGAGCGGGGGGGCTCCTACGAGCAGTACTTC. This sequence encodes CAISDPARPERGGSYEQYF.

This clone has just one count. This chain joins TRBV29-1 and TRBJ2-5; 15 bases are a match to TRBD2. Germline V gives CDR1 SQVTM, CDR2 ANQGSEA. The trim removed 6 bases at V and 4 bases at J, leaving 12 bases unmatched. CDR3 length: 17 amino acids. The CDR3 loop is CSVAGLAGGKALETQYF. The CDR3 DNA reads TGCAGCGTGGCCGGACTAGCGGGGGGGAAAGCTTTAGAGACCCAGTACTTC. Complete variable domain (other parts from reference TRBV29-1 and TRBJ2-5): SAVISQKPSRDICQRGTSLTIQCQVDSQVTMMFWYRQQPGQSLTLIATANQGSEATYESGFVIDKFPISRPNLTFSTLTVSNMSPEDSSIYLCSVAGLAGGKALETQYFGPGTRLLVL.

The V call is TRBV5-1, the J call TRBJ2-7; no firm D call. The CDR3 has 13 residues. CDR1 is SGHRS, CDR2 YFSETQ, per germline. V dropped 0 bases and J dropped 0 bases, with 4 bases sitting between them. The CDR3 coding sequence is TGCGCCAGCAGCTTGGCCACCTCCTACGAGCAGTACTTC. Translating it yields CASSLATSYEQYF.

This clone showed up just a few times. The chain carries TRBV7-2 and TRBJ2-2, with a possible D match to TRBD2 (6 bases). The CDR3 is made up of 16 amino acids. The germline V gene has CDR1 SGHTA and CDR2 FQGNSA. Trimming removed 6 bases at V and 12 bases at J, with 26 bases between. The CDR3 bases are TGTGCCAGCAGTCAGACCCCTAGCGAGACACCGGGGAAGCTGTTTTTT. Its translation is CASSQTPSETPGKLFF.

The chain joins TRBV10-3 to TRBJ2-4, with D unresolved. V was trimmed by 5 bases and J by 5 bases, leaving 4 bases between them. The CDR3 spans 11 residues. CDR1 ENHRY and CDR2 SYGVKD come from the germline V gene. The CDR3 is CAISTENIQYF. The CDR3 nucleotides are TGTGCCATCAGTACCGAAAACATTCAGTACTTC.

This clone was detected only once. The V gene is TRBV27, the J gene TRBJ2-7; 7 nucleotides align to TRBD1. This CDR3 is built from 12 residues. Trimming at V came to 7 bases and at J to 3 bases, leaving 3 bases not matched to a gene. Germline loops: CDR1 MNHEY, CDR2 SMNVEV (reference sequence). Here the CDR3 DNA reads TGTGCCAGCACCGACAGGGACTACGAGCAGTACTTC. It yields the protein CASTDRDYEQYF.

The V call is TRBV28, the J call TRBJ1-2, with D possibly being TRBD1 (5 bases). Trimming pared 10 bases from V and 3 bases from J, leaving 21 bases between. CDR1 MDHEN and CDR2 SYDVKM come from the germline V gene. This CDR3 region has 15 residues. The chain's CDR3 is CAIYSSSGVDYGYTF. The CDR3 nucleotides read TGTGCCATCTACTCGTCGTCGGGGGTTGACTATGGCTACACCTTC.

The chain carries TRBV3-1 (or the pseudogene TRBV3-2) and TRBJ1-2, with no clear D. The CDR3 contains 14 residues. Trimming shortened V by 1 base and J by 2 bases, and 8 bases separated the two germline ends. The germline V gene encodes CDR1 LGHDT and CDR2 YNNKEL (reference sequence). The CDR3 nucleotides are TGTGCCAGCAGCCAAGTCGGAGCCAACTATGGCTACACCTTC. It is translated as CASSQVGANYGYTF.

The chain uses TRBV6-5 and TRBJ1-2, with 8 bases that match TRBD1. V shed 0 bases, J shed 4 bases, and the junction held 4 bases outside the gene matches. The germline V gene has CDR1 MNHEY and CDR2 SVGAGI. There are 15 residues in the CDR3. As DNA, the CDR3 is TGTGCCAGCAGTTACTCCTACAGGGGGTTCTATGGCTACACCTTC. This encodes CASSYSYRGFYGYTF.

The V call is TRBV30, the J call TRBJ2-6; no reliable D call. The CDR3 extends over 15 amino acids. The V end was cut by 4 bases, the J end by 0 bases, with 10 bases between. Germline loops: CDR1 GTSNPN, CDR2 SVGIG (reference sequence). The CDR3 nucleotides read TGTGCCTGGACCTCATGGGGCTCTGGGGCCAACGTCCTGACTTTC. This translates into CAWTSWGSGANVLTF.

The chain has TRBV10-3 and TRBJ2-1, with D uncertain. Germline V CDR1 and CDR2: ENHRY, SYGVKD. V lost 3 bases and J lost 12, with 9 bases in between. The CDR3 spans 11 residues. CDR3 DNA sequence: TGTGCCATCAGTGAAACAAAATGGCAGTTCTTC. This encodes CAISETKWQFF.

V is TRBV7-9 and J is TRBJ1-6; tentatively, D is TRBD1 (6 bases). Germline V gives CDR1 SEHNR, CDR2 FQNEAQ (reference sequence). The CDR3 covers 16 residues. V lost 2 bases and J 9 bases, leaving 17 bases between the germline ends. DNA for the CDR3: TGTGCCAGCAGCTTATCGGACAGCTTTTTAGGTTCACCCCTCCACTTT. This codes for CASSLSDSFLGSPLHF.

The chain recombines TRBV28 with TRBJ1-1, with 9 bases lining up with TRBD1. V dropped 6 bases and J dropped 1; count of bases not matched to a gene: 6. Germline V gene sequence: CDR1 MDHEN, CDR2 SYDVKM. CDR3 size: 15 residues. CDR3 nucleotide sequence: TGTGCCAGCAGGGCTCCGGGACAGGGGAACACTGAAGCTTTCTTT. Its translation: CASRAPGQGNTEAFF.

The chain is built from TRBV2 and TRBJ2-1, with 7 bases that match TRBD2. J lost 10 bases, V lost 4 bases, and 13 bases had no gene match. This CDR3 region has 15 residues. Germline CDR1 and CDR2: SNHLY and FYNNEI. CDR3 in amino acids: CASSGTSKFYGEQFF. DNA for the CDR3: TGTGCCAGCAGTGGGACTAGTAAATTCTACGGCGAGCAGTTCTTC.

The CDR3 spells CASTGGMNTEAFF. CDR3 in DNA: TGTGCCAGTACAGGGGGTATGAACACTGAAGCTTTCTTT. The chain uses TRBV6-1 and TRBJ1-1, with 8 bases matching TRBD1. Germline lookup yields CDR1 MNHNS and CDR2 SASEGT. The V segment lost 9 bases and the J segment 0 bases; nucleotides outside the gene matches: 3. The CDR3 spans 13 residues.

In its sample, this clone was seen a few times. V and J are TRBV28 and TRBJ1-5; D unclear. This CDR3 has 12 amino acids. V lost 9 bases and J lost 3, with 9 bases in between. Per germline, CDR1 MDHEN and CDR2 SYDVKM. CDR3 protein: CASLRVNQPQHF. As DNA, the CDR3 is TGTGCCAGTTTGCGGGTCAATCAGCCCCAGCATTTT.

V and J are TRBV19 and TRBJ2-1; D possibly matches TRBD1 or TRBD2 (5 bases each). V dropped 4 bases and J dropped 4 bases, with 11 bases sitting between them. This CDR3 is built from 14 residues. Looked up from germline, CDR1 is LNHDA and CDR2 is SQIVND (reference sequence). The CDR3 loop reads CASSTGTGYNEQFF. DNA for the CDR3: TGTGCCAGTAGTACGGGGACGGGGTACAATGAGCAGTTCTTC. Together with reference TRBV19 and TRBJ2-1, the CDR3 gives the full variable domain: DGGITQSPKYLFRKEGQNVTLSCEQNLNHDAMYWYRQDPGQGLRLIYYSQIVNDFQKGDIAEGYSVSREKKESFPLTVTSAQKNPTAFYLCASSTGTGYNEQFFGPGTRLTVL.

The chain links TRBV5-1 to TRBJ2-2; D not resolved. Germline CDR1 is SGHRS and CDR2 is YFSETQ. Trimming left V 4 bases short and J 1 base short, with 14 bases between. There are 16 residues in the CDR3. CDR3 nucleotides: TGCGCCAGCAGCCTTACCCCGCGACAGAACACCGGGGAGCTGTTTTTT. It codes for CASSLTPRQNTGELFF.

The V call is TRBV5-1, the J call TRBJ1-4, with 10 bases aligning to TRBD1. Germline V gene sequence: CDR1 SGHRS, CDR2 YFSETQ. The J segment lost 7 bases and the V segment lost 4 bases, leaving 10 bases of the junction unmatched. The CDR3 spans 16 residues. CDR3 DNA: TGCGCCAGCAGCGTTGGGACAGGGGAGTTTCTTGAAAAACTGTTTTTT. Protein sequence: CASSVGTGEFLEKLFF.

This clone was picked up a small number of times. This sequence joins TRBV10-1 and TRBJ1-3; a possible D gene is TRBD1 (5 bases). Germline V gene sequence: CDR1 WNHNN, CDR2 SYGVQD (reference sequence). Between the trimmed V and J ends, which lost 4 bases and 9 bases, there was a span of 13 bases. The CDR3 is made up of 13 amino acids. CDR3 loop: CASSGPRGGTIYF. The CDR3, as DNA: TGCGCCAGCAGTGGCCCACGGGGGGGCACCATATATTTT.

The rearrangement uses TRBV5-1 and TRBJ2-2, with D unclear. The germline CDR1 and CDR2 sequences are SGHRS and YFSETQ. The V end lost 5 bases, the J end lost 2 bases, and 10 bases lay between the germline ends. The CDR3 loop spans 14 amino acids. In nucleotides, the CDR3 is TGCGCCAGCAGTCGATCGGACAACACCGGGGAGCTGTTTTTT. Protein product: CASSRSDNTGELFF.

This chain uses TRBV3-1 (or the pseudogene TRBV3-2) with TRBJ1-4, with 11 bases fitting TRBD1. V was clipped by 1 base and J by 4 bases; unmatched bases: 2. Germline values: CDR1 LGHDT, CDR2 YNNKEL (reference sequence). CDR3 length equals 16 residues. The CDR3 loop is CASSQGTGGNNEKLFF. The DNA of the CDR3 is TGTGCCAGCAGCCAAGGGACAGGGGGCAATAATGAAAAACTGTTTTTT.

This clone was observed once. The rearrangement uses TRBV19 and TRBJ2-1; 7 nucleotides match TRBD2. CDR1 and CDR2 (germline): LNHDA, SQIVND (reference sequence). This CDR3 is 17 amino acids long. The V and J ends lost 5 bases and 4 bases, in that order; junction bases with no gene match: 14. The CDR3 reads CASSGPGLPPPYNEQFF. CDR3 bases: TGTGCCAGTAGTGGTCCGGGACTACCCCCACCATACAATGAGCAGTTCTTC.

The rearrangement links TRBV10-3 to TRBJ1-1, with 7 bases aligning to TRBD1. The CDR3 is 15 amino acids. The germline V gene encodes CDR1 ENHRY and CDR2 SYGVKD. J lost 3 bases, V lost 6 bases, and 10 bases had no gene match. The chain's CDR3 is CAIRKTGTTDTEAFF. The CDR3 nucleotides are TGTGCCATCAGGAAGACAGGGACGACGGACACTGAAGCTTTCTTT.

The gene calls are TRBV10-3 and TRBJ1-1; possible D gene TRBD1, 6 bases. Trimming left V 6 bases short and J 0 bases short, with 11 bases between. Germline CDR1 is ENHRY and CDR2 is SYGVKD. This CDR3 has 14 residues. The CDR3 loop reads CAIRRDKMNTEAFF. For the CDR3, the DNA is TGTGCCATCAGGAGGGACAAGATGAACACTGAAGCTTTCTTT.

The chain combines TRBV28 with TRBJ2-3; weak D call: TRBD1 (5 bases). The CDR3 sequence is 16 residues long. The V end was cut by 6 bases, the J end by 2 bases, with 18 bases between. The V gene's germline CDR1 is MDHEN and CDR2 SYDVKM. CDR3 coding DNA: TGTGCCAGCAGCAGGGAAGAAGGTGTAATCACAGATACGCAGTATTTT. Protein: CASSREEGVITDTQYF.

The chain couples TRBV7-2 to TRBJ2-6; unclear D gene. Germline-derived CDR1 and CDR2 are SGHTA and FQGNSA. The V end lost 1 base, the J end lost 0 bases, and 10 bases lay between the germline ends. The CDR3 is 17 residues long. CDR3 sequence (DNA): TGTGCCAGCAGCTTAGGGACCGCCCGCTCTGGGGCCAACGTCCTGACTTTC. This gives the protein CASSLGTARSGANVLTF.

The chain recombines TRBV19 with TRBJ1-1; D is perhaps TRBD1 (5 bases). Looked up from germline, CDR1 is LNHDA and CDR2 is SQIVND (reference sequence). The germline V and J ends were trimmed by 7 bases and 1 base, with 16 bases remaining between them. The CDR3 spans 15 residues. CDR3 sequence reads: CASIRGLRGNTEAFF. In DNA, the CDR3 is TGTGCCAGTATCCGCGGCCTGAGGGGGAACACTGAAGCTTTCTTT.